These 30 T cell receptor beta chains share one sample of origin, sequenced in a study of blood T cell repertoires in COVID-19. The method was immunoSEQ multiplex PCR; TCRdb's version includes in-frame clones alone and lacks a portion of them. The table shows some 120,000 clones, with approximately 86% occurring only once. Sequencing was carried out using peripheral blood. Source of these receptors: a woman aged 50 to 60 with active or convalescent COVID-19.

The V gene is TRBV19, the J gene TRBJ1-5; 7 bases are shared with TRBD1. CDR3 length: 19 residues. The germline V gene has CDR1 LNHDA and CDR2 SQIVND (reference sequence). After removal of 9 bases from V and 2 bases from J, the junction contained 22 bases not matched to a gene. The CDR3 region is CASLRRAAGGTAGNQPQHF. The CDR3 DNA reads TGTGCCAGCCTACGGCGGGCGGCAGGGGGAACGGCGGGCAATCAGCCCCAGCATTTT.

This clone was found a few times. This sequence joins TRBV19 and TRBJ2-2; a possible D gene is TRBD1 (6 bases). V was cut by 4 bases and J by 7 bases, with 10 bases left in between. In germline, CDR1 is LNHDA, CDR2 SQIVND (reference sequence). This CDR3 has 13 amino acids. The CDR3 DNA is TGTGCCAGTAGTACCGGGACAAACGGGGAGCTGTTTTTT. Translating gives CASSTGTNGELFF.

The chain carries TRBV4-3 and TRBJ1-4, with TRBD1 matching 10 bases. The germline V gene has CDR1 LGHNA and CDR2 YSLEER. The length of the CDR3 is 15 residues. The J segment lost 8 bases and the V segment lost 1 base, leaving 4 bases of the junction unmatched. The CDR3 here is CASSQGQGAGEKLFF. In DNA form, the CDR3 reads TGCGCCAGCAGCCAAGGACAGGGGGCGGGGGAAAAACTGTTTTTT.

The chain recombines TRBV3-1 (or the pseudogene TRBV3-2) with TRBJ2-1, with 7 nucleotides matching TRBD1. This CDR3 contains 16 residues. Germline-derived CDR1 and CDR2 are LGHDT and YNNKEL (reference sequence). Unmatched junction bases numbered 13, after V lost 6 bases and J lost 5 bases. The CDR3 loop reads CASSSELDRRHNEQFF. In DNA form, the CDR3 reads TGTGCCAGCAGTTCTGAATTGGACAGGCGACACAATGAGCAGTTCTTC.

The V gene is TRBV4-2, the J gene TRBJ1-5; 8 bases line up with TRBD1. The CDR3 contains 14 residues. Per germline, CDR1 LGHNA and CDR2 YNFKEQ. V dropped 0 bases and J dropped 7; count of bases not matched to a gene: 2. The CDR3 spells CASSQETGGQPQHF. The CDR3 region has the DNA TGTGCCAGCAGCCAAGAAACAGGGGGGCAGCCCCAGCATTTT.

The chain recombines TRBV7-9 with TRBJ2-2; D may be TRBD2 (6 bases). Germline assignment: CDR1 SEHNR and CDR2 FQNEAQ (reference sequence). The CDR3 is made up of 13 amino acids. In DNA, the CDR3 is TGTGTAGGCGGGACTCGGAACACCGGGGAGCTGTTTTTT. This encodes CVGGTRNTGELFF.

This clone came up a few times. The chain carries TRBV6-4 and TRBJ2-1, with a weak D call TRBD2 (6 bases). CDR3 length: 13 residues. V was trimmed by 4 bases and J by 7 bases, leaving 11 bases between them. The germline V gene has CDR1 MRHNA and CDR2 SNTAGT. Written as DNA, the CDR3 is TGTGCCAGCAGTGGGCGGGATTCTAATGAGCAGTTCTTC. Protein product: CASSGRDSNEQFF.

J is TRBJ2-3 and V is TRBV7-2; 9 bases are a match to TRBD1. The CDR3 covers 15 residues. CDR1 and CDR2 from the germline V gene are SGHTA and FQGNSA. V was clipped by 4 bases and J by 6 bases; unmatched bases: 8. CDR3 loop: CASSSRTGVGDTQYF. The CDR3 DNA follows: TGTGCCAGCAGCTCGCGGACAGGGGTGGGGGATACGCAGTATTTT.

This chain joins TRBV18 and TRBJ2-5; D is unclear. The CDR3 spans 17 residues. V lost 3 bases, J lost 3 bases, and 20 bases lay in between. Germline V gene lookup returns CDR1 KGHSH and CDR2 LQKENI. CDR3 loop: CASSPNSLRSSKETQYF. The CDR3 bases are TGTGCCAGCTCACCGAACTCTCTACGTAGTTCTAAAGAGACCCAGTACTTC. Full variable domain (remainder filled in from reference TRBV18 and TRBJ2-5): NAGVMQNPRHLVRRRGQEARLRCSPMKGHSHVYWYRQLPEEGLKFMVYLQKENIIDESGMPKERFSAEFPKEGPSILRIQQVVRGDSAAYFCASSPNSLRSSKETQYFGPGTRLLVL.

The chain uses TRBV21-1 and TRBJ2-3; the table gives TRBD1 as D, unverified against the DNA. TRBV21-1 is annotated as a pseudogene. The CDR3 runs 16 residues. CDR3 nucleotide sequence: TGTGCCAGCAGTGGGGTCCGACAGGGATTAACAGATACGCAGTATTTT. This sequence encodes CASSGVRQGLTDTQYF.

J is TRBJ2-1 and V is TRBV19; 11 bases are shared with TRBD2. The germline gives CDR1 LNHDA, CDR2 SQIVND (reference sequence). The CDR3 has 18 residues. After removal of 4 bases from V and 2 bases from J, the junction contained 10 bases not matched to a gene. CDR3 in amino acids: CASSRSIAGGVPYNEQFF. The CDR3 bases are TGTGCCAGTAGTAGGTCGATAGCGGGAGGGGTCCCCTACAATGAGCAGTTCTTC.

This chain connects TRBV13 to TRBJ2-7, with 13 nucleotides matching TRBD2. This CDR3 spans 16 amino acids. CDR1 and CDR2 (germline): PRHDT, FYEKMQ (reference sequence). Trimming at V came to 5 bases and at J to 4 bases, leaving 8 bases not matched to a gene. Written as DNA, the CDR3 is TGTGCCAGCAGCACCGGGACTAGCGGGAAAGCATACGAGCAGTACTTC. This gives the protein CASSTGTSGKAYEQYF.

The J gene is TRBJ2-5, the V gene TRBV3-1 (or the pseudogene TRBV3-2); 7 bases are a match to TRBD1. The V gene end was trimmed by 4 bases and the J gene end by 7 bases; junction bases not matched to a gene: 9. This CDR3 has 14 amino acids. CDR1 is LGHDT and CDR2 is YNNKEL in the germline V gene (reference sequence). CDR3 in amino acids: CASSRNRGEGTQYF. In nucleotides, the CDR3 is TGTGCCAGCAGCCGAAACAGGGGAGAGGGGACCCAGTACTTC.

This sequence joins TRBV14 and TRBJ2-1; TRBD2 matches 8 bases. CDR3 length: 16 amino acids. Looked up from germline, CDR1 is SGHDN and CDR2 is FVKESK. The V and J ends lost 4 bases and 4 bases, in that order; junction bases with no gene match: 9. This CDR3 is CASSPSAGALYNEQFF. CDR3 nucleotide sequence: TGTGCCAGCAGCCCTTCAGCGGGAGCACTTTACAATGAGCAGTTCTTC.

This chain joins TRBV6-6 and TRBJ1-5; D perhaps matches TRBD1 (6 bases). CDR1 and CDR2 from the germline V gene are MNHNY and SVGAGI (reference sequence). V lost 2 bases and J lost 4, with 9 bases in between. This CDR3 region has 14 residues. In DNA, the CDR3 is TGTGCCAGCAGTTACGGAGGACAGAATCAGCCCCAGCATTTT. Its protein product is CASSYGGQNQPQHF.

The CDR3 region is CASSQGYRQGPEKLFF. The CDR3 region has the DNA TGCGCCAGCAGCCAAGGATACCGCCAGGGCCCCGAAAAACTGTTTTTT. The V call is TRBV4-3, the J call TRBJ1-4, with TRBD1 as a possible D gene (5 bases). Trimming took off 1 base at V and 8 bases at J, with 17 bases between the two ends. The V gene's germline CDR1 is LGHNA and CDR2 YSLEER. The CDR3 has 16 amino acids.

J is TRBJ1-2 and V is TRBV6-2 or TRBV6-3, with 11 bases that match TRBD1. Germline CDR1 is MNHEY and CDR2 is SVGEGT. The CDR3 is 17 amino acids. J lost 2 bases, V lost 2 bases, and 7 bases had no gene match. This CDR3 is CASSYRGDRGENYGYTF. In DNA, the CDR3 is TGTGCCAGCAGTTACAGGGGGGACAGGGGGGAAAACTATGGCTACACCTTC.

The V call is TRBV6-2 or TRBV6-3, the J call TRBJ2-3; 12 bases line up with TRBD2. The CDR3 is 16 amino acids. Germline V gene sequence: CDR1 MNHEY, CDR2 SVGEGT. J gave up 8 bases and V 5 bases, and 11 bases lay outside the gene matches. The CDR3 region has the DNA TGTGCCAGCAGTCGACTAGCGGGAGAACCCCGAGGTACGCAGTATTTT. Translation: CASSRLAGEPRGTQYF.

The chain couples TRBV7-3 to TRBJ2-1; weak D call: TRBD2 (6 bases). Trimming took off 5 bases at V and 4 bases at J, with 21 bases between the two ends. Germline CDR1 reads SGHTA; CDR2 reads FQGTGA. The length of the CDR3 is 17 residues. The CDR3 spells CASSARGGGVDYNEQFF. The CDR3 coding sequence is TGTGCCAGCAGCGCCCGGGGAGGCGGTGTGGATTACAATGAGCAGTTCTTC. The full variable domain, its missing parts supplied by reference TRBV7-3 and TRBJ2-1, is GAGVSQTPSNKVTEKGKYVELRCDPISGHTALYWYRQSLGQGPEFLIYFQGTGAADDSGLPNDRFFAVRPEGSVSTLKIQRTERGDSAVYLCASSARGGGVDYNEQFFGPGTRLTVL.

CDR3 nucleotides: TGTGCCAGCCAGCGGACAGGGGGCGAGTCCTACGAGCAGTACTTC. Protein: CASQRTGGESYEQYF. The chain links TRBV7-2 to TRBJ2-7, with 11 bases matching TRBD1. The CDR3 length is 15 residues. The germline gives CDR1 SGHTA, CDR2 FQGNSA. V was pared by 8 bases and J by 1 base, with 7 bases of the junction left unmatched. Together with reference TRBV7-2 and TRBJ2-7, the CDR3 gives the full variable domain: GAGVSQSPSNKVTEKGKDVELRCDPISGHTALYWYRQSLGQGLEFLIYFQGNSAPDKSGLPSDRFSAERTGGSVSTLTIQRTQQEDSAVYLCASQRTGGESYEQYFGPGTRLTVT.

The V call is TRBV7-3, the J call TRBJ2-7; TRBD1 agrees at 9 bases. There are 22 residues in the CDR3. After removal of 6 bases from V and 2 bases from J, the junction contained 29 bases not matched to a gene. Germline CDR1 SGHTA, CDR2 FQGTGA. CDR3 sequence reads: CASSDAGITGQGIGPITYEQYF. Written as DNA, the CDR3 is TGTGCCAGCAGTGACGCCGGGATCACTGGACAGGGGATAGGACCGATTACCTACGAGCAGTACTTC.

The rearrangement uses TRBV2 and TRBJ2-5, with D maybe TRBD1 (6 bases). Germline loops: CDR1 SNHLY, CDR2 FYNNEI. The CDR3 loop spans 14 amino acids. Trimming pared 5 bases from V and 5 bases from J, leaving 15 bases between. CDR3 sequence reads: CASSKPDSSETQYF. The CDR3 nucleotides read TGTGCCAGCAGTAAACCGGACAGCTCTGAGACCCAGTACTTC.

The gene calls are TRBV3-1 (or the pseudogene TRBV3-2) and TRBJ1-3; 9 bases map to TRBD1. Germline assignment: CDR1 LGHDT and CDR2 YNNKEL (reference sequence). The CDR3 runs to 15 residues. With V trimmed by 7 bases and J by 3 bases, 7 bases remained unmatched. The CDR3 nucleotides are TGTGCCAGCACCCAGGGACAGGGAATTGGAAACACCATATATTTT. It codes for CASTQGQGIGNTIYF.

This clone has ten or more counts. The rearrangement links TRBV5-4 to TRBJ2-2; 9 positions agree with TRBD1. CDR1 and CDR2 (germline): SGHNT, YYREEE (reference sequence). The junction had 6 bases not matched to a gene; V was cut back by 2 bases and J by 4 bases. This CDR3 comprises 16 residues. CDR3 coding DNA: TGTGCCAGCAGCTTAGGACAGGGGATAATCACCGGGGAGCTGTTTTTT. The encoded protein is CASSLGQGIITGELFF.

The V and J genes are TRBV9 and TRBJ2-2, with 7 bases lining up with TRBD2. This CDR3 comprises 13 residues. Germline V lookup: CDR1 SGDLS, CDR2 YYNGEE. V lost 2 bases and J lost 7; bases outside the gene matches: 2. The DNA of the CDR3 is TGTGCCAGCAGCGTGGCGGGAGTCGGGGAGCTGTTTTTT. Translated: CASSVAGVGELFF.

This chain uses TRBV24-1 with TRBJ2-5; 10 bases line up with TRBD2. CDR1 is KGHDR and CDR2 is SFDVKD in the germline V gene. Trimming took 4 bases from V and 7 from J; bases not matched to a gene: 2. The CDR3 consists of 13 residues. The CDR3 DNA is TGTGCCACCAGTGAAATAGCGGGAGGGACCCAGTACTTC. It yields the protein CATSEIAGGTQYF.

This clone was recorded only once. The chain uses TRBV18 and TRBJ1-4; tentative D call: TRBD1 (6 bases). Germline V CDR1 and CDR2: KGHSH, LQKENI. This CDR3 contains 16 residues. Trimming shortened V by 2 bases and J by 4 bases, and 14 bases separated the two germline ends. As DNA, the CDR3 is TGTGCCAGCTCACCATCCCTACAGGGCGGTAATGAAAAACTGTTTTTT. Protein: CASSPSLQGGNEKLFF.

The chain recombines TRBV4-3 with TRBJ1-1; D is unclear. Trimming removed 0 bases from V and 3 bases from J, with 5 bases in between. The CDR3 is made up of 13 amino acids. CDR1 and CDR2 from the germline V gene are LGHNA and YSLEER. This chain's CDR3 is CASSQERYTEAFF. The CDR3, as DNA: TGCGCCAGCAGCCAAGAACGGTACACTGAAGCTTTCTTT.

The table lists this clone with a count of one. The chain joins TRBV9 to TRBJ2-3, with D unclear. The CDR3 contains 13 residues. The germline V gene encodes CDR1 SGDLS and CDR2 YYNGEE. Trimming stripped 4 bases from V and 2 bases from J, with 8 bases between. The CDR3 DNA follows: TGTGCCAGCAGCACCCTAAACACAGATACGCAGTATTTT. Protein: CASSTLNTDTQYF.

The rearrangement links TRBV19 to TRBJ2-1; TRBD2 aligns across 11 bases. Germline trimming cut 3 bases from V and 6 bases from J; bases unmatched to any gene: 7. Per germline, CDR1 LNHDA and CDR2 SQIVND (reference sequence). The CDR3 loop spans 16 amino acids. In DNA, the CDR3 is TGTGCCAGTAGTATTTCTCTAGCGGGAGGATTCAATGAGCAGTTCTTC. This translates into CASSISLAGGFNEQFF.